The 4 T cell receptor beta chains below all came from one sample that was sequenced in a study of blood T cell repertoires in COVID-19. Only in-frame clones appear in the TCRdb table, and some are missing; sequencing was by immunoSEQ multiplex PCR. The sample shows 70,000 to 90,000 clones, approximately 80% of them seen only once. The sample consisted of peripheral blood. These receptors originate from a woman aged 55-75 years with acute or convalescent COVID-19.

This clone occurred once. The chain links TRBV5-1 to TRBJ2-2; perhaps TRBD1 as D (6 bases). Germline CDR1 reads SGHRS; CDR2 reads YFSETQ. The CDR3 runs to 15 residues. The V end lost 4 bases, the J end lost 3 bases, and 13 bases lay between the germline ends. The CDR3 sequence is CASSGAGVDTGELFF. In DNA, the CDR3 is TGCGCCAGCAGCGGGGCAGGGGTCGACACCGGGGAGCTGTTTTTT.

The rearrangement uses TRBV5-4 and TRBJ2-1; TRBD2 is a possible D gene (7 bases). Per germline, CDR1 SGHNT and CDR2 YYREEE (reference sequence). V lost 0 bases to trimming and J lost 5 bases, with 15 bases between them. This CDR3 has 16 amino acids. CDR3 DNA sequence: TGTGCCAGCAGCTTGGATCTCCGGGGGGCCGACAATGAGCAGTTCTTC. It is translated as CASSLDLRGADNEQFF.

This clone was seen a few times. The chain is built from TRBV10-3 and TRBJ2-5, with 10 bases fitting TRBD2. This CDR3 region has 19 residues. Unmatched junction bases numbered 20, after V lost 0 bases and J lost 10 bases. Germline V CDR1 and CDR2: ENHRY, SYGVKD. The DNA of the CDR3 is TGTGCCATCAGTGAGTCGAGCTCAGCGGGGGGGCGGGGCGAGAAGGACCAGTACTTC. Protein product: CAISESSSAGGRGEKDQYF.

The V call is TRBV30, the J call TRBJ1-1; maybe TRBD1 (5 bases). CDR3 length: 11 amino acids. With 2 bases removed from V and 8 bases from J, the gap between germline ends came to 9 bases. Germline-derived CDR1 and CDR2 are GTSNPN and SVGIG (reference sequence). CDR3 protein: CAWSLQVEAFF. The CDR3 coding sequence is TGTGCCTGGAGTTTACAGGTAGAAGCTTTCTTT.